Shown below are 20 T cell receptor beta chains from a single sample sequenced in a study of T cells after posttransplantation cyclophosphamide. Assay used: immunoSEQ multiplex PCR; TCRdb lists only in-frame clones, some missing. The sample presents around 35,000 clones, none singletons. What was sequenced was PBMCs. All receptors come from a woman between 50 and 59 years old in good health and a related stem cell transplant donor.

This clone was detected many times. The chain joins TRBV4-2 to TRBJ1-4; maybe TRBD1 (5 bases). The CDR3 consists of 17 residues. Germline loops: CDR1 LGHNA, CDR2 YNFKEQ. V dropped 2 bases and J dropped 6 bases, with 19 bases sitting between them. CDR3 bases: TGTGCCAGCAGCCAACACGGTCCGGGACTTGGGGATGAAAAACTGTTTTTT. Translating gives CASSQHGPGLGDEKLFF.

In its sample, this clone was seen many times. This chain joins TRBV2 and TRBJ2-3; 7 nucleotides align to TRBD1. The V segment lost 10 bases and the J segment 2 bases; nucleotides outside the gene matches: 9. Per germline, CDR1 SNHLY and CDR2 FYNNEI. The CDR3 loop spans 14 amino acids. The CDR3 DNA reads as TGTGCCACCGCAGGGGGAACCAACACAGATACGCAGTATTTT. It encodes CATAGGTNTDTQYF.

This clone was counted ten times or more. Written as DNA, the CDR3 is TGTGCCATCAGTGTTGAGGACAGGGTCGTTGGCGGGGAGCTGTTTTTT. This gives the protein CAISVEDRVVGGELFF. The rearrangement joins TRBV10-3 to TRBJ2-2, with TRBD1 matching over 8 bases. Germline lookup yields CDR1 ENHRY and CDR2 SYGVKD. V lost 4 bases, J lost 7 bases, and 11 bases stayed unmatched. The CDR3 runs 16 residues.

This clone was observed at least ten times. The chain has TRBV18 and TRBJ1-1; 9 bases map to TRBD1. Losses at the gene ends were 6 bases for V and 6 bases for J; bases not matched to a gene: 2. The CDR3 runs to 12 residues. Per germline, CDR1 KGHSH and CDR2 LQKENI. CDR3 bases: TGTGCCAGCTCGGACAGGGGACCTGAAGCTTTCTTT. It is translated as CASSDRGPEAFF.

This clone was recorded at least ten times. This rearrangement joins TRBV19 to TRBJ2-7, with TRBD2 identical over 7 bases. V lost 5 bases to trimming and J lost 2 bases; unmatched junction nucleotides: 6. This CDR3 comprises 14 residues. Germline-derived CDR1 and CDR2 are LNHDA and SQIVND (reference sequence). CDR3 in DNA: TGTGCCAGTAGTGTAGGACTAGGAGCCTACGAGCAGTACTTC. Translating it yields CASSVGLGAYEQYF.

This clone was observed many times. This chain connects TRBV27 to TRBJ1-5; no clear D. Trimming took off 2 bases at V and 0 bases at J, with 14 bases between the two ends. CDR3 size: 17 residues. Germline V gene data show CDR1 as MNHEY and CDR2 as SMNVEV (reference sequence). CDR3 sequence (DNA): TGTGCCAGCAGTTTAGTATCGAGGCAGGATAGCAATCAGCCCCAGCATTTT. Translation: CASSLVSRQDSNQPQHF.

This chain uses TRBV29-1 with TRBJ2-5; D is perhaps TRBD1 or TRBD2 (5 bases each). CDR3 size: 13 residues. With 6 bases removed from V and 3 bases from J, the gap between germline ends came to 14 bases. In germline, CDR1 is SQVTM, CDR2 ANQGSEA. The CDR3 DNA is TGCAGCGTCCTGGGAGTAGGGGAAGAGACCCAGTACTTC. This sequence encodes CSVLGVGEETQYF.

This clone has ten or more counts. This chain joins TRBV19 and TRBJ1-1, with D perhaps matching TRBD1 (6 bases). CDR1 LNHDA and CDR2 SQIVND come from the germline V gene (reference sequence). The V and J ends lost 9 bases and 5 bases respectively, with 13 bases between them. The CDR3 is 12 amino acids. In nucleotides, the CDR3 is TGTGCCAGCGGCCGGGACACAACTGAAGCTTTCTTT. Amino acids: CASGRDTTEAFF. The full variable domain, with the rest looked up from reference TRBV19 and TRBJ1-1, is DGGITQSPKYLFRKEGQNVTLSCEQNLNHDAMYWYRQDPGQGLRLIYYSQIVNDFQKGDIAEGYSVSREKKESFPLTVTSAQKNPTAFYLCASGRDTTEAFFGQGTRLTVV.

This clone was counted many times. The CDR3 DNA reads TGTGCCAGCAGCTTCCAAACGCCGGGACTAGCGGACTACGAGCAGTACTTC. It yields the protein CASSFQTPGLADYEQYF. The chain recombines TRBV7-9 with TRBJ2-7, with 11 nucleotides matching TRBD2. CDR1 and CDR2 (germline): SEHNR, FQNEAQ (reference sequence). The CDR3 loop spans 17 amino acids. J gave up 3 bases and V 3 bases, and 10 bases lay outside the gene matches.

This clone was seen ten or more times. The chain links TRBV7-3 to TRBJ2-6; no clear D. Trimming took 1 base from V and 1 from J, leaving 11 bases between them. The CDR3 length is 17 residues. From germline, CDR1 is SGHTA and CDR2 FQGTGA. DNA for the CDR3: TGTGCCAGCAGCTTAAACCCGAGAGGTTCTGGGGCCAACGTCCTGACTTTC. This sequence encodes CASSLNPRGSGANVLTF.

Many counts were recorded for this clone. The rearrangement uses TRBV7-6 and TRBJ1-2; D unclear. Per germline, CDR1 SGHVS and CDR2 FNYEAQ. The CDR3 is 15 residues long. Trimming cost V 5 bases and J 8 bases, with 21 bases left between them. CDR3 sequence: CASSPEGLPYRGYTF. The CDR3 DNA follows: TGTGCCAGCAGCCCTGAAGGACTGCCCTATAGGGGCTACACCTTC.

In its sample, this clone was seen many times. CDR3 protein: CASSPGYEGRTNEKLFF. Here the CDR3 DNA reads TGTGCCAGCTCACCCGGCTACGAGGGGCGCACGAATGAAAAACTGTTTTTT. The V call is TRBV18, the J call TRBJ1-4; tentatively, D is TRBD1 (5 bases). The CDR3 length is 17 residues. Trimming shortened V by 3 bases and J by 5 bases, and 19 bases separated the two germline ends. Germline V gives CDR1 KGHSH, CDR2 LQKENI.

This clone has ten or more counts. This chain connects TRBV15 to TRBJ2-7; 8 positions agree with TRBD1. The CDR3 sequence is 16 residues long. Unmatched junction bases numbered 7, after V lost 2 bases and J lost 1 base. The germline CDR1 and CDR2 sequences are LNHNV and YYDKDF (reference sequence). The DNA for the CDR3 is TGTGCCACCAGCAGAAGCTGGACAGGGAGTTCCTACGAGCAGTACTTC. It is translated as CATSRSWTGSSYEQYF.

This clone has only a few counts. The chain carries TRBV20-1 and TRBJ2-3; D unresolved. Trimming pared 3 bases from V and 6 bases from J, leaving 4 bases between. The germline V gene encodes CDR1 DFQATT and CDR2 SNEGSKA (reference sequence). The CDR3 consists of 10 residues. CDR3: CSARSDTQYF. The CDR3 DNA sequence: TGCAGTGCTAGGTCGGATACGCAGTATTTT.

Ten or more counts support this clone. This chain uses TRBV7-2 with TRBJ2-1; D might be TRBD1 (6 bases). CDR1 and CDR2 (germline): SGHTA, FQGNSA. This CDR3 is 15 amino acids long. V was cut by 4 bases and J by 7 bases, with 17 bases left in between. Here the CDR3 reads CASSYRDTGLNEQFF. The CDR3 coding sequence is TGTGCCAGCAGCTACCGGGACACCGGGCTGAATGAGCAGTTCTTC. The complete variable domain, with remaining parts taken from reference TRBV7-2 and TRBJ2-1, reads GAGVSQSPSNKVTEKGKDVELRCDPISGHTALYWYRQSLGQGLEFLIYFQGNSAPDKSGLPSDRFSAERTGGSVSTLTIQRTQQEDSAVYLCASSYRDTGLNEQFFGPGTRLTVL.

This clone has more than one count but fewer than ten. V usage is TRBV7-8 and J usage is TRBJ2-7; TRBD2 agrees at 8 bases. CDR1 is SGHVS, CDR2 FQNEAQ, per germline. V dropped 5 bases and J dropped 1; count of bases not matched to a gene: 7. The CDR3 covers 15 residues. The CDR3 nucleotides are TGTGCCAGCAGCCTAACTAGCGGAGGATCCTACGAGCAGTACTTC. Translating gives CASSLTSGGSYEQYF. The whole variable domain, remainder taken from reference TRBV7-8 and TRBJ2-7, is GAGVSQSPRYKVAKRGQDVALRCDPISGHVSLFWYQQALGQGPEFLTYFQNEAQLDKSGLPSDRFFAERPEGSVSTLKIQRTQQEDSAVYLCASSLTSGGSYEQYFGPGTRLTVT.

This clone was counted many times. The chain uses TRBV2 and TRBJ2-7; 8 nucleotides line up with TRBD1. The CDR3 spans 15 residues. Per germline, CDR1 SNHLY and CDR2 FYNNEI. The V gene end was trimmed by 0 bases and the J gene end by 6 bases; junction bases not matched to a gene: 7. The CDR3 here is CASSEALPRGREQYF. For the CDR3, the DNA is TGTGCCAGCAGTGAAGCGCTTCCCAGGGGGCGCGAGCAGTACTTC.

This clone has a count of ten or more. This CDR3 reads CASTPGQGNTANTGELFF. In nucleotides, the CDR3 is TGTGCCAGTACGCCGGGACAGGGAAATACAGCGAACACCGGGGAGCTGTTTTTT. V usage is TRBV19 and J usage is TRBJ2-2, with TRBD1 matching 9 bases. The length of the CDR3 is 18 residues. The J segment lost 0 bases and the V segment lost 7 bases, leaving 12 bases of the junction unmatched. CDR1 and CDR2 from the germline V gene are LNHDA and SQIVND (reference sequence).

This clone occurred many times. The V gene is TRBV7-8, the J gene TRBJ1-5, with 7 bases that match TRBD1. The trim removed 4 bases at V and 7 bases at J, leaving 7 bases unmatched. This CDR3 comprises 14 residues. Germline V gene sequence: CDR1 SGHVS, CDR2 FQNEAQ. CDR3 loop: CASSSSTGYQPQHF. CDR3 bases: TGTGCCAGCAGCTCGTCGACAGGGTACCAGCCCCAGCATTTT.

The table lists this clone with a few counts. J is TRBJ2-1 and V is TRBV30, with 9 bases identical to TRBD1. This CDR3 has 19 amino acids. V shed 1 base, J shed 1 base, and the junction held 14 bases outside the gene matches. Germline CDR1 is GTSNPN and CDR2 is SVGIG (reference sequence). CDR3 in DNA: TGTGCCTGGAGTGGGGACAGGGAAGGCCATGGAGGGTCCTACAATGAGCAGTTCTTC. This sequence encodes CAWSGDREGHGGSYNEQFF.